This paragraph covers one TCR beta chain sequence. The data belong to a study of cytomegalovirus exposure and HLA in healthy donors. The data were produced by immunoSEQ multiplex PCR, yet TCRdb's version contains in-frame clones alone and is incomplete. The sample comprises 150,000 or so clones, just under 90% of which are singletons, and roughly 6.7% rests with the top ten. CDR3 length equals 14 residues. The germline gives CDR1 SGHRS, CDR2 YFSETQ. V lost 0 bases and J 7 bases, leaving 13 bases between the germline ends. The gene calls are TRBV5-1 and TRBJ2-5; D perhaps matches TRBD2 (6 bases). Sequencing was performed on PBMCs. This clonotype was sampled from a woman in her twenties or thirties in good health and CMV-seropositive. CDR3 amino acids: CASSLGVTGGTQYF. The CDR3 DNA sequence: TGCGCCAGCAGCTTGGGTGTGACCGGGGGGACCCAGTACTTC.